The entry below describes one T cell receptor beta chain. The sample originates from a study of blood T cells in healthy people across ages. This CDR3 spans 13 amino acids. Per the germline V gene, CDR1 is SNHLY and CDR2 is FYNNEI. Trimming removed 9 bases from V and 2 bases from J, with 12 bases in between. The authors ran a second PCR of about 6 to 11 cycles using a sample-barcoded 5' primer and a J-beta primer mix. Using its own MiXCR run on the 5' RACE reads, TCRdb lists one record per CDR3 protein. The table lists more than 900,000 distinct CDR3 sequences, approximately 25% of them singletons. These records were also assigned to another study, of T cells of mothers and their children.

V usage is TRBV2 and J usage is TRBJ2-3; either TRBD1 or TRBD2 may fit D (5 bases each). This clonotype originated in a girl aged 2-10 years in good health. Sequenced input: blood. CDR3 sequence: CASTGTVTDTQYF. CDR3 DNA: TGTGCCAGTACCGGGACGGTCACAGATACGCAGTATTTT.